Presented here are 17 T cell receptor beta chains from one specimen sequenced in a study of human versus mouse CDR3 diversity and MHC coevolution. Repertoires were generated with immunoSEQ multiplex PCR, while TCRdb's copy carries only in-frame clones and drops some. This table has about 73,000 clones, approximately 90% appearing once. Input material: naive CD4+ T cells from blood. Subset of the sample: CD45RO-negative CD62L-positive naive CD4 T cells. The source of these receptors is a person aged 30-69 years in good health.

In DNA, the CDR3 is TGTGCCAGCAGCGCGGACAATGAGCAGTTCTTC. Protein: CASSADNEQFF. V gene TRBV5-4 combines with J gene TRBJ2-1, with D unclear. CDR3 length: 11 amino acids. Germline V gene sequence: CDR1 SGHNT, CDR2 YYREEE (reference sequence). Trimming cost V 4 bases and J 5 bases, with 4 bases left between them.

As regards this clone: Additional DNA sequences in this sample encode the identical CDR3. The chain recombines TRBV23-1 with TRBJ2-2; D possibly corresponds to TRBD2 (6 bases). TRBV23-1 has ORF status, its function being uncertain. The CDR3 covers 14 residues. Between the trimmed V and J ends, which lost 3 bases and 6 bases, there was a span of 11 bases. CDR3 in DNA: TGCGCCAGCAGTCAGGCGGGGCCTCCCGGGGAGCTGTTTTTT. It is translated as CASSQAGPPGELFF.

The J gene is TRBJ1-6, the V gene TRBV4-3; 7 positions match TRBD1. CDR1 LGHNA and CDR2 YSLEER come from the germline V gene. The CDR3 runs 16 residues. The V segment lost 3 bases and the J segment 10 bases; nucleotides outside the gene matches: 12. CDR3 DNA: TGCGCCAGCAGCCATATCCCGCCAGGGGGTCAATCACCCCTCCACTTT. It codes for CASSHIPPGGQSPLHF.

CDR3 sequence: CASAWTGGTNTEAFF. The CDR3 nucleotides read TGTGCCAGCGCATGGACAGGGGGCACGAACACTGAAGCTTTCTTT. The rearrangement uses TRBV6-1 and TRBJ1-1; 11 positions agree with TRBD1. CDR3 length: 15 amino acids. Germline V gives CDR1 MNHNS, CDR2 SASEGT. Trimming took 8 bases from V and 1 from J; bases not matched to a gene: 6.

V is TRBV18 and J is TRBJ2-5; TRBD1 might be the D (6 bases). CDR3 length: 14 amino acids. Per germline, CDR1 KGHSH and CDR2 LQKENI. The V gene lost 3 bases and the J gene lost 2 bases, with 10 bases spanning the gap. As DNA, the CDR3 is TGTGCCAGCTCACCCAATACAGGGCAAGAGACCCAGTACTTC. Amino acid sequence: CASSPNTGQETQYF.

The chain employs TRBV6-1 and TRBJ1-1; a possible D gene is TRBD1 (5 bases). Trimming removed 6 bases at V and 3 bases at J, with 11 bases between. CDR3 length equals 13 residues. Germline loops: CDR1 MNHNS, CDR2 SASEGT. CDR3 residues: CASSTGGYTEAFF. CDR3 sequence (DNA): TGTGCCAGCAGCACAGGAGGGTACACTGAAGCTTTCTTT.

The V call is TRBV5-5, the J call TRBJ2-5, with 12 bases fitting TRBD1. V was pared by 0 bases and J by 8 bases, with 8 bases of the junction left unmatched. Germline V lookup: CDR1 SGHKS, CDR2 YYEKEE (reference sequence). This CDR3 is 16 amino acids long. CDR3: CASSLVGDRGRSTQYF. The CDR3 nucleotides read TGTGCCAGCAGCTTGGTGGGGGACAGGGGGCGGTCAACCCAGTACTTC. Looking up the rest from reference TRBV5-5 and TRBJ2-5 gives the full variable domain: DAGVTQSPTHLIKTRGQQVTLRCSPISGHKSVSWYQQVLGQGPQFIFQYYEKEERGRGNFPDRFSARQFPNYSSELNVNALLLGDSALYLCASSLVGDRGRSTQYFGPGTRLLVL.

V usage is TRBV19 and J usage is TRBJ2-7; D unresolved. Between the trimmed V and J ends, which lost 4 bases and 6 bases, there was a span of 7 bases. There are 11 residues in the CDR3. The germline gives CDR1 LNHDA, CDR2 SQIVND (reference sequence). The DNA for the CDR3 is TGTGCCAGTAGTACCAAAGCCGAGCAGTACTTC. It specifies CASSTKAEQYF. Based on the CDR3 plus reference TRBV19 and TRBJ2-7, the full variable domain is DGGITQSPKYLFRKEGQNVTLSCEQNLNHDAMYWYRQDPGQGLRLIYYSQIVNDFQKGDIAEGYSVSREKKESFPLTVTSAQKNPTAFYLCASSTKAEQYFGPGTRLTVT.

The rearrangement links TRBV15 to TRBJ2-2, with D perhaps TRBD2 (6 bases). The CDR3 is 12 residues long. Germline CDR1 and CDR2: LNHNV and YYDKDF (reference sequence). V was clipped by 6 bases and J by 7 bases, with 9 bases between them. The CDR3 nucleotides read TGTGCCACCAGAGGGACTTACGGGGAGCTGTTTTTT. This gives the protein CATRGTYGELFF.

The chain employs TRBV15 and TRBJ2-6, with TRBD2 matching over 7 bases. The germline CDR1 and CDR2 sequences are LNHNV and YYDKDF (reference sequence). This CDR3 has 18 amino acids. The trim removed 0 bases at V and 0 bases at J, leaving 5 bases unmatched. The CDR3 nucleotides read TGTGCCACCAGCAGAGATCCCGGCGGGAGCTCTGGGGCCAACGTCCTGACTTTC. It codes for CATSRDPGGSSGANVLTF.

The rearrangement uses TRBV28 and TRBJ1-4; 8 nucleotides match TRBD1. Germline V gene lookup returns CDR1 MDHEN and CDR2 SYDVKM. V shed 4 bases and J 8 bases; nucleotides not matched to a gene: 18. This CDR3 comprises 18 residues. The CDR3 region is CASSSYSGTGGFKEKLFF. CDR3 DNA: TGTGCCAGCAGTTCATACTCAGGGACAGGAGGTTTCAAGGAAAAACTGTTTTTT. The full variable domain, completed using reference TRBV28 and TRBJ1-4, is DVKVTQSSRYLVKRTGEKVFLECVQDMDHENMFWYRQDPGLGLRLIYFSYDVKMKEKGDIPEGYSVSREKKERFSLILESASTNQTSMYLCASSSYSGTGGFKEKLFFGSGTQLSVL.

This sequence joins TRBV19 and TRBJ1-6; TRBD1 agrees at 8 bases. The junction had 10 bases not matched to a gene; V was cut back by 3 bases and J by 6 bases. The CDR3 contains 17 residues. Germline CDR1 and CDR2: LNHDA and SQIVND (reference sequence). CDR3 sequence (DNA): TGTGCCAGTAGTATTTCTAGCTTGACAGGGGTTAATTCACCCCTCCACTTT. Protein product: CASSISSLTGVNSPLHF. Using reference TRBV19 and TRBJ1-6 for the parts outside the CDR3, the full variable domain is DGGITQSPKYLFRKEGQNVTLSCEQNLNHDAMYWYRQDPGQGLRLIYYSQIVNDFQKGDIAEGYSVSREKKESFPLTVTSAQKNPTAFYLCASSISSLTGVNSPLHFGNGTRLTVT.

The gene calls are TRBV7-9 and TRBJ2-3; D remains unclear. This CDR3 comprises 14 residues. V was clipped by 2 bases and J by 1 base, with 7 bases between them. Germline loops: CDR1 SEHNR, CDR2 FQNEAQ (reference sequence). The CDR3 DNA reads as TGTGCCAGCAGCTTAAGTACAGGCACAGATACGCAGTATTTT. Translating gives CASSLSTGTDTQYF.

V and J are TRBV5-4 and TRBJ2-7; 10 positions match TRBD2. The CDR3 is made up of 15 amino acids. The V segment lost 0 bases and the J segment 6 bases; nucleotides outside the gene matches: 6. Germline lookup yields CDR1 SGHNT and CDR2 YYREEE (reference sequence). The CDR3 DNA follows: TGTGCCAGCAGCTTGGCTCGGACTAGCGGCCTCGAGCAGTACTTC. Residues: CASSLARTSGLEQYF.

The chain combines TRBV7-8 with TRBJ1-1; D not certain. The CDR3 length is 14 residues. Germline V gene sequence: CDR1 SGHVS, CDR2 FQNEAQ. Between the trimmed V and J ends, which lost 0 bases and 1 base, there was a span of 6 bases. CDR3 bases: TGTGCCAGCAGCTTAGCGAGGCAGAACACTGAAGCTTTCTTT. Translation: CASSLARQNTEAFF. The whole variable domain, filled in from reference TRBV7-8 and TRBJ1-1, reads GAGVSQSPRYKVAKRGQDVALRCDPISGHVSLFWYQQALGQGPEFLTYFQNEAQLDKSGLPSDRFFAERPEGSVSTLKIQRTQQEDSAVYLCASSLARQNTEAFFGQGTRLTVV.

This chain uses TRBV5-8 with TRBJ2-1; D is possibly TRBD1 (5 bases). Germline V gives CDR1 SGHTS, CDR2 YDEGEE. The ends were cut back, 3 bases at V and 0 bases at J, with 16 bases in the middle. CDR3 size: 17 residues. This CDR3 is CASSSMLKTASYNEQFF. The DNA of the CDR3 is TGTGCCAGCAGCTCGATGCTGAAGACAGCCTCCTACAATGAGCAGTTCTTC.

The gene calls are TRBV30 and TRBJ2-1; D may be TRBD2 (6 bases). V lost 5 bases and J lost 0, with 17 bases in between. The germline V gene encodes CDR1 GTSNPN and CDR2 SVGIG (reference sequence). The CDR3 sequence is 16 residues long. CDR3 residues: CAWGGSARSSYNEQFF. Written as DNA, the CDR3 is TGTGCCTGGGGAGGGTCAGCGAGGAGCTCCTACAATGAGCAGTTCTTC. Full variable domain (remainder filled in from reference TRBV30 and TRBJ2-1): SQTIHQWPATLVQPVGSPLSLECTVEGTSNPNLYWYRQAAGRGLQLLFYSVGIGQISSEVPQNLSASRPQDRQFILSSKKLLLSDSGFYLCAWGGSARSSYNEQFFGPGTRLTVL.